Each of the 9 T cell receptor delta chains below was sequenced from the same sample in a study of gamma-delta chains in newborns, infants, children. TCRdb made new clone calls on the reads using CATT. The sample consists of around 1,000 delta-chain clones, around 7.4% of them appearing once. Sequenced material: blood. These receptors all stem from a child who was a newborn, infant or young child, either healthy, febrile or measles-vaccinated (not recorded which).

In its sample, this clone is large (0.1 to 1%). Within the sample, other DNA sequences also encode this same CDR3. CDR3: CACDKVLGDSSWDTRQMFF. The CDR3 DNA is TGTGCCTGTGACAAAGTACTGGGGGATAGCTCCTGGGACACCCGACAGATGTTTTTC. The chain joins TRDV2 to TRDJ3; the match to TRDD3 covers 11 bases. The CDR3 has 19 amino acids. V lost 2 bases, J lost 0 bases, and 5 bases stayed unmatched. Per germline, CDR1 GEAIGNYY and CDR2 EKD.

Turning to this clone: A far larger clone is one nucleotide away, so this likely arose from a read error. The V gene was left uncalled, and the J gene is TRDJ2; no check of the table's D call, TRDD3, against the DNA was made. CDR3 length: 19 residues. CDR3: CACDPLLGDTGYKTAQLFF. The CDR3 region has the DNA TGTGCCTGTGACCCCCTACTGGGGGATACGGGGTATAAGACAGCACAACTCTTCTTT.

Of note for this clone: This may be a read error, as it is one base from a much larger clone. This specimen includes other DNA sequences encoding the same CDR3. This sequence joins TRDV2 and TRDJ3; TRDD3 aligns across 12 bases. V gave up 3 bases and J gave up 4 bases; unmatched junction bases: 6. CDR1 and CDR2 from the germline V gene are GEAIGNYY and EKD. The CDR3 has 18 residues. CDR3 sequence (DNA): TGTGCCTGTGACCTACTGGGGGATACAAGTTGGGACACCCGACAGATGTTTTTC. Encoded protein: CACDLLGDTSWDTRQMFF.

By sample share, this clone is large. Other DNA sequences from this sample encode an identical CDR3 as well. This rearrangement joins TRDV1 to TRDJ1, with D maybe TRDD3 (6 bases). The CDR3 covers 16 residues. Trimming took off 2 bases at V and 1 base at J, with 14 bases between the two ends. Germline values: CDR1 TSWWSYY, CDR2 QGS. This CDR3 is CALGEECLGFTDKLIF. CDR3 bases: TGTGCTCTTGGGGAAGAATGTCTGGGGTTCACCGATAAACTCATCTTT.

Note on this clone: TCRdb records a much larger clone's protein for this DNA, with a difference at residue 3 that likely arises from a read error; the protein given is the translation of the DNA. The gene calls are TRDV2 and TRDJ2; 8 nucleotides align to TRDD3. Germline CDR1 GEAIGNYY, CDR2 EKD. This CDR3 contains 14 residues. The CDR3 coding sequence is TGTGCCAGTGACACCTGGGGGATGACAGCACAACTCTTCTTT. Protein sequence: CASDTWGMTAQLFF.

Here the CDR3 reads CACDTVLGDTLPWDTRQMFF. The CDR3 DNA sequence: TGTGCCTGTGACACCGTACTGGGGGATACCCTTCCCTGGGACACCCGACAGATGTTTTTC. The gene calls are TRDV2 and TRDJ3, with 12 nucleotides matching TRDD3. The germline V gene encodes CDR1 GEAIGNYY and CDR2 EKD. J was trimmed by 2 bases and V by 0 bases; bases with no gene match: 7. CDR3 length: 20 residues.

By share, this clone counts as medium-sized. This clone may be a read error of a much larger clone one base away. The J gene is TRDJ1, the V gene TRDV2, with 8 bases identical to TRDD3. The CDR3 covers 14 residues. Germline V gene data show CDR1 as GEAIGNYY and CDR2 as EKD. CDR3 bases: TGTGCCCGTGACATACTGGGGGACACCGATAAACTCATCTTT. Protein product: CARDILGDTDKLIF.

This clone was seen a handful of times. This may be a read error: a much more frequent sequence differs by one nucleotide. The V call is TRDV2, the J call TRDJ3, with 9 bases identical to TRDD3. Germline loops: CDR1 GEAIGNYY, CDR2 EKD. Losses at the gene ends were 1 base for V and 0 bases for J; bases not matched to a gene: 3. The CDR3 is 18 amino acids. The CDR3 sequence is CACDTHWGSSWDTRQMFF. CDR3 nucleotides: TGTGCCTGTGACACGCACTGGGGGAGCTCCTGGGACACCCGACAGATGTTTTTC.

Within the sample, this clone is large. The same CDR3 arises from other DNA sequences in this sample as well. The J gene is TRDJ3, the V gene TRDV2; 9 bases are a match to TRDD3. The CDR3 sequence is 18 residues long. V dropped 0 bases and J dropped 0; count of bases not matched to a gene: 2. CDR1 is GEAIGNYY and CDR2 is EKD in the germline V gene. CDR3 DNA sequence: TGTGCCTGTGACACCGTGGGGATACGCTCCTGGGACACCCGACAGATGTTTTTC. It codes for CACDTVGIRSWDTRQMFF.